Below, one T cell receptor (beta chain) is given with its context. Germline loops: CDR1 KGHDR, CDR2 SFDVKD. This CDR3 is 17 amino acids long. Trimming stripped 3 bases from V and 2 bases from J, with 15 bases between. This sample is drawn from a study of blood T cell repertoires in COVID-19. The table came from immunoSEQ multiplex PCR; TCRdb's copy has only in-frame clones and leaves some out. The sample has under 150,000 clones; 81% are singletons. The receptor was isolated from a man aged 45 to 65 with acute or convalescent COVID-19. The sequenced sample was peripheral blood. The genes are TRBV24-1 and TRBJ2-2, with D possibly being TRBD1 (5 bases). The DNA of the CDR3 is TGTGCCACCAGTGATCGGATTACAGGTTCCAACACCGGGGAGCTGTTTTTT. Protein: CATSDRITGSNTGELFF.